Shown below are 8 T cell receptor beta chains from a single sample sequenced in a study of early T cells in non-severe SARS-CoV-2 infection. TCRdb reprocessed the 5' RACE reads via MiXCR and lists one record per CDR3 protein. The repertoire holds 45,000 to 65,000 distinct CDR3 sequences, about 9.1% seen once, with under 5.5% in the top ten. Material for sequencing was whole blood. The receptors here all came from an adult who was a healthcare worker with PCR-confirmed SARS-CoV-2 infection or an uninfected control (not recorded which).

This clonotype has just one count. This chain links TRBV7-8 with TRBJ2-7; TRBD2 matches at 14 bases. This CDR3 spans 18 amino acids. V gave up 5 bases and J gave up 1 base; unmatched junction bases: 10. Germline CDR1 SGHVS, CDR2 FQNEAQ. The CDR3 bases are TGTGCCAGCAGCCCCGGGACTAGCGGGAGTGCGTTGTCCTACGAGCAGTACTTC. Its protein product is CASSPGTSGSALSYEQYF.

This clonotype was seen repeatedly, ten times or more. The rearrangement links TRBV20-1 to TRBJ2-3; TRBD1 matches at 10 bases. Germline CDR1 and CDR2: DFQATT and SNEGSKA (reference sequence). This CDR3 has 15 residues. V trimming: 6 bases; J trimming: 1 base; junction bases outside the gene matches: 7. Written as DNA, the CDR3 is TGCAGTGCCCTGACCGGGACAGGGGGCACAGATACGCAGTATTTT. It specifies CSALTGTGGTDTQYF.

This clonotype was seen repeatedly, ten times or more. CDR3 in amino acids: CASSYRQYTEAFF. The DNA for the CDR3 is TGTGCCAGCAGTTACAGACAGTACACTGAAGCTTTCTTT. The rearrangement links TRBV6-5 to TRBJ1-1; weak D call: TRBD1 (5 bases). CDR1 is MNHEY, CDR2 SVGAGI, per germline. Trimming pared 2 bases from V and 3 bases from J, leaving 7 bases between. This CDR3 has 13 amino acids.

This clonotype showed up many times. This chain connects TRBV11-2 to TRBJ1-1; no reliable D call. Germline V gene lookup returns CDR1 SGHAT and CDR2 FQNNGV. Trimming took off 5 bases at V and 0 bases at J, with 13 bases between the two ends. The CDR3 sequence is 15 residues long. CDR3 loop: CASSPDGAMNTEAFF. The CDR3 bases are TGTGCCAGCAGCCCGGACGGAGCAATGAACACTGAAGCTTTCTTT.

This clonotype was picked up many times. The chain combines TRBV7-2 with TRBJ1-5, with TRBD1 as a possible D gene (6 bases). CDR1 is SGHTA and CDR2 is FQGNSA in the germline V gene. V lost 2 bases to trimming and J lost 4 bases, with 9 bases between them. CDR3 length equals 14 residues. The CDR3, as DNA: TGTGCCAGCAGCTTACGACAGGATAATCAGCCCCAGCATTTT. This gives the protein CASSLRQDNQPQHF.

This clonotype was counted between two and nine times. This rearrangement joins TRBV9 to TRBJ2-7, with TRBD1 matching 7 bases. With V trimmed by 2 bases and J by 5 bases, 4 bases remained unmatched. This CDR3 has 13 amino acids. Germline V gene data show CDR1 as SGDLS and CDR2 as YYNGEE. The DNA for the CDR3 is TGTGCCAGCAGCGTCCAGACAGGGAACGAGCAGTACTTC. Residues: CASSVQTGNEQYF.

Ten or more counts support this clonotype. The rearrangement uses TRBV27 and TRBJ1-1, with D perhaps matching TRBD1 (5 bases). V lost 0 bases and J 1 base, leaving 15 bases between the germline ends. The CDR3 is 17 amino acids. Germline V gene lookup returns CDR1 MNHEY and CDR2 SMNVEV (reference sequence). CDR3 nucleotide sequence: TGTGCCAGCAGTTTATCCCAAGAGGCAGGGTCGAACACTGAAGCTTTCTTT. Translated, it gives CASSLSQEAGSNTEAFF.

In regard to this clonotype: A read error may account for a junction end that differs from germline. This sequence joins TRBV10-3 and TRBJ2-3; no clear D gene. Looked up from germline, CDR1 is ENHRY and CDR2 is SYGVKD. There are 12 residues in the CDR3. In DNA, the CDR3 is TGTACCATCAGTGAGAAGGCGGATACGCAGTATTTT. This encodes CTISEKADTQYF.